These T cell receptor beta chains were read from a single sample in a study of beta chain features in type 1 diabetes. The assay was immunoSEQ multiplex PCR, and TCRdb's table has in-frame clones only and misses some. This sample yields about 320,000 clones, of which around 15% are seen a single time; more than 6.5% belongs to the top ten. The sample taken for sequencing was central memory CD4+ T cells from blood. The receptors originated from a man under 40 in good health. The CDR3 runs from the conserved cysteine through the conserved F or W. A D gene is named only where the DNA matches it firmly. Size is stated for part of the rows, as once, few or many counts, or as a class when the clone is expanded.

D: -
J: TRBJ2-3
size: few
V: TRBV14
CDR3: CASSPQEAGTQYF
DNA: TGTGCCAGCAGCCCCCAAGAGGCCGGTACGCAGTATTTT

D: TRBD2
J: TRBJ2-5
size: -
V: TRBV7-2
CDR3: CASSSDSGGTTQYF
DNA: TGTGCCAGCAGCTCAGATTCCGGGGGGACGACCCAGTACTTC

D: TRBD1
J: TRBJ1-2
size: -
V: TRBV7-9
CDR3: CASSPGQGSLDGYTF
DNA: TGTGCCAGCAGTCCGGGACAGGGCTCCTTAGATGGCTACACCTTC

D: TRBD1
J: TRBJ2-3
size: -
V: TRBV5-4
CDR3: CASSPRTGSTDTQYF
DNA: TGTGCCAGCAGCCCTCGGACAGGCAGCACAGATACGCAGTATTTT

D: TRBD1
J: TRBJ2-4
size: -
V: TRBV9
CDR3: CARSYWDRGDIQYF
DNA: TGTGCCCGCAGTTACTGGGACAGGGGGGACATTCAGTACTTC

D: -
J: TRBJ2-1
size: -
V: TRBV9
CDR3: CASSVGATSYNEQFF
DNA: TGTGCCAGCAGCGTGGGGGCGACCTCCTACAATGAGCAGTTCTTC

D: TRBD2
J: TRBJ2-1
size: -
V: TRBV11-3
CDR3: CASSLKGGGSSEQFF
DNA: TGTGCCAGCAGCTTAAAGGGTGGCGGGAGTTCCGAGCAGTTCTTC

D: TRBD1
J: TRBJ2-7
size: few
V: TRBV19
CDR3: CASSVTGGTYEQYF
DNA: TGTGCCAGTAGTGTAACAGGGGGCACTTACGAGCAGTACTTC

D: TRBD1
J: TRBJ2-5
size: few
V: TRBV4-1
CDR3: CASSQELTGKGTQYF
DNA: TGCGCCAGCAGCCAAGAACTGACAGGGAAGGGGACCCAGTACTTC

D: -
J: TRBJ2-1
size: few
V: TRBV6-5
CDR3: CASRISASPWGEQFF
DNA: TGTGCCAGCCGGATTAGCGCTTCACCATGGGGTGAGCAGTTCTTC

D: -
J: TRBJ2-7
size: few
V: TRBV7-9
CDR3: CASSLGGARIYEQYF
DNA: TGTGCCAGCAGCTTAGGGGGGGCGCGTATATACGAGCAGTACTTC

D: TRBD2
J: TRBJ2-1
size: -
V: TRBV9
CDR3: CASSVAGLDEQFF
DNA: TGTGCCAGCAGCGTAGCGGGACTAGATGAGCAGTTCTTC

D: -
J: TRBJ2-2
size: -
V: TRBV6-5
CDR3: CASSRRTNTGELFF
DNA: TGTGCCAGCAGTCGTAGGACGAACACCGGGGAGCTGTTTTTT

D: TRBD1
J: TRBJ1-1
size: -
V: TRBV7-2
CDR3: CASSRQGGLNTEAFF
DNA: TGTGCCAGCAGCCGACAGGGGGGTTTGAACACTGAAGCTTTCTTT

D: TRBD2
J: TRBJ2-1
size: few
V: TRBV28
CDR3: CASRRLAGSDEQFF
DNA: TGTGCCAGCAGGCGACTAGCGGGAAGCGATGAGCAGTTCTTC

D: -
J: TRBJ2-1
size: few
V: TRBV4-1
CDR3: CASSQERRSSGNEQFF
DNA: TGCGCCAGCAGCCAAGAGAGGCGGTCATCGGGGAATGAGCAGTTCTTC

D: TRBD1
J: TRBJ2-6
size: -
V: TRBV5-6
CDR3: CASSLLRQGMASGANVLTF
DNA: TGTGCCAGCAGCCTCCTCCGACAGGGGATGGCCTCTGGGGCCAACGTCCTGACTTTC

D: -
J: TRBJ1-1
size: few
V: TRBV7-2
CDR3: CASSQVVGNTEAFF
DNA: TGCGCCAGCAGCCAAGTTGTGGGAAACACTGAAGCTTTCTTT

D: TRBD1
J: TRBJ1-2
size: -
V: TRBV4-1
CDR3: CASSHTDRAGRGYTF
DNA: TGCGCCAGCAGCCATACGGACAGGGCGGGCCGCGGCTACACCTTC

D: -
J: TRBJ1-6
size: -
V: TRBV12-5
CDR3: CASGLGPNNSPLHF
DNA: TGTGCTAGTGGTTTGGGACCTAATAATTCACCCCTCCACTTT

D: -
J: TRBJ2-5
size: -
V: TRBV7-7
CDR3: CASSLELWETQYF
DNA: TGTGCCAGCAGCTTAGAGCTGTGGGAGACCCAGTACTTC

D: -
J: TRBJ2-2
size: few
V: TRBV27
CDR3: CASRYGNANTGELFF
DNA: TGTGCCAGCCGCTACGGGAACGCGAACACCGGGGAGCTGTTTTTT

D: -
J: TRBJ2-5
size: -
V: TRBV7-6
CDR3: CASSSRDTETQYF
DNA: TGTGCCAGCAGCTCCCGGGACACAGAGACCCAGTACTTC

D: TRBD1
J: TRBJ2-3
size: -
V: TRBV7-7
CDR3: CASSLQGTTDTQYF
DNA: TGTGCCAGCAGCCTACAGGGGACGACAGATACGCAGTATTTT

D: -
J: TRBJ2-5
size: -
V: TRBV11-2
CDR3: CASSLGGREETQYF
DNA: TGTGCCAGCAGCTTAGGGGGCAGGGAAGAGACCCAGTACTTC

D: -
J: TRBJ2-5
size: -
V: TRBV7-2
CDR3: CASSLAGSAQETQYF
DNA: TGTGCCAGCAGCTTAGCGGGTAGCGCGCAAGAGACCCAGTACTTC

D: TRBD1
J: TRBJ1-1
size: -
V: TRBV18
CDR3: CASSPRQGSENTEAFF
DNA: TGTGCCAGCTCACCGAGACAGGGGTCCGAGAACACTGAAGCTTTCTTT

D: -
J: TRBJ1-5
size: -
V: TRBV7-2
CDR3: CASSPTDRQNQPQHF
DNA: TGTGCCAGCAGCCCAACCGACAGGCAAAATCAGCCCCAGCATTTT